The clone carrying this T cell receptor (beta chain) was seen only a few times. Antigen unknown. V gave up 2 bases and J gave up 9 bases; unmatched junction bases: 9. This CDR3 contains 14 residues. Germline values: CDR1 LNHDA, CDR2 SQIVND (reference sequence). Amplified TCR beta CDR3 regions derived from RNA transcripts. A set of HTBI primers served as the primers for a first-round RT-PCR of the TCR CDR3. TCRdb reanalysed the multiplex PCR reads using MiXCR and keeps one entry per CDR3 protein. The sample holds 600,000 to 700,000 distinct CDR3 sequences, just under 45% seen once. These data are taken from a study of T cells in Graves' hyperthyroidism and ophthalmopathy. A patient was excluded if there was uncontrolled infection, other autoimmune disease, pregnancy or lactation. In making diagnoses, clinical symptoms, serum thyroxine and TRAb, thyroid ultrasound and orbital computed tomography were all used.

Study findings and constraints: Within blood appeared most thyroid clonotypes that had expanded above 0.001. The authors' 13 V-J model separated ophthalmopathy from stable hyperthyroidism.

This clonotype was sampled from an adult man with Graves' disease, either hyperthyroidism or ophthalmopathy (not recorded which). The J gene is TRBJ1-1, the V gene TRBV19; TRBD1 matches at 7 bases. The sequencing input was peripheral blood or thyroid tissue (not recorded which). The CDR3 DNA sequence: TGTGCCAGTAGTATACGGGACAGAAAACTCCAAGCTTTCTTT. This gives the protein CASSIRDRKLQAFF. Based on the CDR3 plus reference TRBV19 and TRBJ1-1, the full variable domain is DGGITQSPKYLFRKEGQNVTLSCEQNLNHDAMYWYRQDPGQGLRLIYYSQIVNDFQKGDIAEGYSVSREKKESFPLTVTSAQKNPTAFYLCASSIRDRKLQAFFGQGTRLTVV.